In its sample, the clone carrying this TCR beta chain was seen once. This record comes from a study of blood T cell repertoires in COVID-19. Study overall: In each case, the material was cDNA or gDNA derived from T cells, B-cell-depleted T cells, or PBMCs.

The method was immunoSEQ multiplex PCR; TCRdb's version includes in-frame clones alone and lacks a portion of them. The table has 210,000 or so clones, about 82% seen once. The TCR was taken from an elderly woman with acute or convalescent COVID-19. Sequenced input: peripheral blood.

CDR3 DNA sequence: TGTGCCAGCAGCCCTTCAGTTGCAGATACGCAGTATTTT. Amino acid sequence: CASSPSVADTQYF. J is TRBJ2-3 and V is TRBV6-2 or TRBV6-3; D is ambiguous. The CDR3 loop spans 13 amino acids. Trimming pared 6 bases from V and 4 bases from J, leaving 11 bases between. Germline CDR1 and CDR2: MNHEY and SVGEGT.